This T cell receptor beta chain was identified in a study of T cells in Graves' hyperthyroidism and ophthalmopathy. Study details: Peripheral blood was acquired at first diagnosis, ahead of any therapy whatsoever.

This clonotype was seen only a few times. Amplification of TCR beta CDR3 regions was performed using RNA transcripts as template. When the TCR CDR3 underwent first-round RT-PCR, the HTBI primer set was used. TCRdb used MiXCR to reprocess the multiplex PCR reads, holding one entry per CDR3 protein. The sample yields a few hundred thousand distinct CDR3 sequences, approximately 14% seen once. Exclusion of patients followed from uncontrolled infection, other autoimmune disease, pregnancy or lactation. This sequence was found in a woman younger than 30 with Graves' hyperthyroidism. The sequencing input was blood.

The CDR3 coding sequence is TGTGCCAGCACCCTAGGGGTTGCAACTGGTGAGTTCTTC. It yields the protein CASTLGVATGEFF. The V gene is TRBV2, the J gene TRBJ2-1; tentative D call: TRBD1 (5 bases). The ends were cut back, 7 bases at V and 14 bases at J, with 21 bases in the middle. CDR3 length: 13 amino acids. CDR1 is SNHLY, CDR2 FYNNEI, per germline.